The 13 T cell receptor beta chains given below trace back to one sample, sequenced in a study of blood T cell repertoires in COVID-19. Clones were read by immunoSEQ multiplex PCR, and TCRdb kept only the in-frame ones, dropping some. The sample shows more than 150,000 clones, 79% of them seen only once. The specimen was peripheral blood. These receptors all stem from a man aged 55 to 70 with active or convalescent COVID-19.

This sequence joins TRBV19 and TRBJ2-5, with 9 positions matching TRBD2. CDR3 length: 16 residues. The germline V gene has CDR1 LNHDA and CDR2 SQIVND (reference sequence). Trimming cost V 7 bases and J 2 bases; bases outside gene matches: 11. CDR3 in DNA: TGTGCCAGTACCTCTCTTATTGCGGGAGGGCAAGAGACCCAGTACTTC. This gives the protein CASTSLIAGGQETQYF.

The chain has TRBV6-2 or TRBV6-3 and TRBJ2-7; 10 nucleotides line up with TRBD1. The CDR3 is 16 amino acids. After removal of 0 bases from V and 3 bases from J, the junction contained 5 bases not matched to a gene. CDR1 MNHEY and CDR2 SVGEGT come from the germline V gene. CDR3 sequence reads: CASSYSPRTGGYEQYF. CDR3 nucleotides: TGTGCCAGCAGTTACTCACCCAGGACAGGGGGCTACGAGCAGTACTTC.

Turning to this clone: This sample also contains other DNA sequences that code for the same CDR3. The J gene is TRBJ2-3, the V gene TRBV20-1; D ambiguous. Germline CDR1 DFQATT, CDR2 SNEGSKA (reference sequence). The ends were cut back, 6 bases at V and 3 bases at J, with 4 bases in the middle. The CDR3 consists of 10 residues. CDR3 region: CSAETDTQYF. The CDR3 DNA sequence: TGCAGTGCCGAGACAGATACGCAGTATTTT.

The rearrangement uses TRBV12-5 and TRBJ2-5, with TRBD1 as a possible D gene (6 bases). Germline V lookup: CDR1 LGHNT, CDR2 FRNRAP. The CDR3 covers 15 residues. V gave up 4 bases and J gave up 2 bases, with 14 bases separating them. This chain's CDR3 is CASGSGQTIQETQYF. In nucleotides, the CDR3 is TGTGCTAGTGGTTCCGGACAGACGATACAAGAGACCCAGTACTTC.

The V and J genes are TRBV28 and TRBJ2-7; TRBD2 matches at 13 bases. V shed 8 bases, J shed 9 bases, and the junction held 10 bases outside the gene matches. The CDR3 consists of 14 residues. The germline V gene encodes CDR1 MDHEN and CDR2 SYDVKM. CDR3 bases: TGTGCCAGCGTCTCCGGACTAGCGGGAGTTGGGCAGTACTTC. This codes for CASVSGLAGVGQYF.

The V and J genes are TRBV6-2 or TRBV6-3 and TRBJ2-7, with 7 bases matching TRBD1. The V and J ends lost 4 bases and 4 bases, in that order; junction bases with no gene match: 7. This CDR3 contains 14 residues. Germline lookup yields CDR1 MNHEY and CDR2 SVGEGT. CDR3: CASSLIGGLYEQYF. CDR3 in DNA: TGTGCCAGCAGTTTGATAGGGGGCCTTTACGAGCAGTACTTC.

The chain links TRBV18 to TRBJ1-5; 10 bases map to TRBD1. Germline V CDR1 and CDR2: KGHSH, LQKENI. The CDR3 runs to 18 residues. J gave up 1 base and V 4 bases, and 10 bases lay outside the gene matches. The CDR3 DNA sequence: TGTGCCAGCTCACTTCGGGACAGGGGTTATGGGAGCAATCAGCCCCAGCATTTT. Amino acid sequence: CASSLRDRGYGSNQPQHF. The full variable domain, completed using reference TRBV18 and TRBJ1-5, is NAGVMQNPRHLVRRRGQEARLRCSPMKGHSHVYWYRQLPEEGLKFMVYLQKENIIDESGMPKERFSAEFPKEGPSILRIQQVVRGDSAAYFCASSLRDRGYGSNQPQHFGDGTRLSIL.

This sequence joins TRBV10-3 and TRBJ2-7, with D possibly TRBD2 on 6 matching bases. The CDR3 spans 15 residues. Germline V lookup: CDR1 ENHRY, CDR2 SYGVKD. V dropped 4 bases and J dropped 0 bases, with 13 bases sitting between them. CDR3 loop: CAISGGGPDSYEQYF. The CDR3 nucleotides are TGTGCCATCAGTGGAGGAGGGCCGGACTCCTACGAGCAGTACTTC.

The chain carries TRBV18 and TRBJ1-1; D call uncertain. The CDR3 has 14 amino acids. Trimming took 1 base from V and 5 from J, leaving 11 bases between them. In germline, CDR1 is KGHSH, CDR2 LQKENI. The CDR3 spells CASSPRRVGTEAFF. CDR3 DNA: TGTGCCAGCTCACCACGGAGGGTAGGAACTGAAGCTTTCTTT.

This chain connects TRBV5-1 to TRBJ2-1; the D gene is possibly TRBD1 (5 bases). Trimming pared 7 bases from V and 0 bases from J, leaving 17 bases between. The CDR3 length is 16 residues. Per the germline V gene, CDR1 is SGHRS and CDR2 is YFSETQ. CDR3 sequence (DNA): TGCGCCAGCCACCGGTCGAGGACAAGCTCCTACAATGAGCAGTTCTTC. Amino acid sequence: CASHRSRTSSYNEQFF. Using reference TRBV5-1 and TRBJ2-1 for the parts outside the CDR3, the full variable domain is KAGVTQTPRYLIKTRGQQVTLSCSPISGHRSVSWYQQTPGQGLQFLFEYFSETQRNKGNFPGRFSGRQFSNSRSEMNVSTLELGDSALYLCASHRSRTSSYNEQFFGPGTRLTVL.

This chain links TRBV18 with TRBJ2-6; TRBD1 aligns across 7 bases. The CDR3 extends over 15 amino acids. The V gene end was trimmed by 6 bases and the J gene end by 2 bases; junction bases not matched to a gene: 4. Looked up from germline, CDR1 is KGHSH and CDR2 is LQKENI. CDR3 sequence (DNA): TGTGCCAGCTCGTACAGGGGACCTGGGGCCAACGTCCTGACTTTC. Protein product: CASSYRGPGANVLTF.

This clone occurred many times. The J gene is TRBJ1-6, the V gene TRBV20-1, with 8 bases lining up with TRBD1. There are 14 residues in the CDR3. V trimming: 3 bases; J trimming: 7 bases; junction bases outside the gene matches: 5. Per the germline V gene, CDR1 is DFQATT and CDR2 is SNEGSKA (reference sequence). DNA for the CDR3: TGCAGTGCTAGTCAGGGGGCAGGGAATTCACCCCTCCACTTT. Translation gives CSASQGAGNSPLHF.

The CDR3 reads CASSLGRTSGYQETQYF. CDR3 sequence (DNA): TGTGCCAGCAGCTTAGGGAGGACTAGCGGGTACCAAGAGACCCAGTACTTC. The chain couples TRBV11-3 to TRBJ2-5; TRBD2 matches at 11 bases. Germline V gene lookup returns CDR1 SGHNT and CDR2 YENEEA. With V trimmed by 1 base and J by 0 bases, 4 bases remained unmatched. The CDR3 runs to 17 residues.